This T cell receptor (beta chain) stems from a study of molecular identifiers for immune sequencing clone quantification. Study-level background: Replicate runs used RNA from approximately 20,000 or 98,000 naive CD8 cells, which was split five ways into aliquots, and four of those aliquots were then sequenced.

TCRdb reprocessed the PCR reads with MiXCR, giving one entry per CDR3 protein. The table shows about half a million distinct CDR3 sequences, with around 23% occurring only once. A remark on this clonotype: The junction departs from the called germline gene at one end, perhaps through a read error.

Sequencing used naive CD8+ T cells from blood, with Jurkat cell RNA spiked in. Described subset: FACS-sorted CD8+CD4-CCR7+CD45RA+ naive T cells. This TCR was recovered from a human donor in good health. Some libraries in this study had Jurkat cell RNA spiked in.

The CDR3 here is CATSELQNTGEPFF. The DNA of the CDR3 is TGTGCCACCAGTGAGCTACAGAACACCGGGGAGCCGTTTTTT. The V gene is TRBV24-1, the J gene TRBJ2-2, with D perhaps TRBD2 (5 bases). Germline V gene lookup returns CDR1 KGHDR and CDR2 SFDVKD. The CDR3 runs to 14 residues.